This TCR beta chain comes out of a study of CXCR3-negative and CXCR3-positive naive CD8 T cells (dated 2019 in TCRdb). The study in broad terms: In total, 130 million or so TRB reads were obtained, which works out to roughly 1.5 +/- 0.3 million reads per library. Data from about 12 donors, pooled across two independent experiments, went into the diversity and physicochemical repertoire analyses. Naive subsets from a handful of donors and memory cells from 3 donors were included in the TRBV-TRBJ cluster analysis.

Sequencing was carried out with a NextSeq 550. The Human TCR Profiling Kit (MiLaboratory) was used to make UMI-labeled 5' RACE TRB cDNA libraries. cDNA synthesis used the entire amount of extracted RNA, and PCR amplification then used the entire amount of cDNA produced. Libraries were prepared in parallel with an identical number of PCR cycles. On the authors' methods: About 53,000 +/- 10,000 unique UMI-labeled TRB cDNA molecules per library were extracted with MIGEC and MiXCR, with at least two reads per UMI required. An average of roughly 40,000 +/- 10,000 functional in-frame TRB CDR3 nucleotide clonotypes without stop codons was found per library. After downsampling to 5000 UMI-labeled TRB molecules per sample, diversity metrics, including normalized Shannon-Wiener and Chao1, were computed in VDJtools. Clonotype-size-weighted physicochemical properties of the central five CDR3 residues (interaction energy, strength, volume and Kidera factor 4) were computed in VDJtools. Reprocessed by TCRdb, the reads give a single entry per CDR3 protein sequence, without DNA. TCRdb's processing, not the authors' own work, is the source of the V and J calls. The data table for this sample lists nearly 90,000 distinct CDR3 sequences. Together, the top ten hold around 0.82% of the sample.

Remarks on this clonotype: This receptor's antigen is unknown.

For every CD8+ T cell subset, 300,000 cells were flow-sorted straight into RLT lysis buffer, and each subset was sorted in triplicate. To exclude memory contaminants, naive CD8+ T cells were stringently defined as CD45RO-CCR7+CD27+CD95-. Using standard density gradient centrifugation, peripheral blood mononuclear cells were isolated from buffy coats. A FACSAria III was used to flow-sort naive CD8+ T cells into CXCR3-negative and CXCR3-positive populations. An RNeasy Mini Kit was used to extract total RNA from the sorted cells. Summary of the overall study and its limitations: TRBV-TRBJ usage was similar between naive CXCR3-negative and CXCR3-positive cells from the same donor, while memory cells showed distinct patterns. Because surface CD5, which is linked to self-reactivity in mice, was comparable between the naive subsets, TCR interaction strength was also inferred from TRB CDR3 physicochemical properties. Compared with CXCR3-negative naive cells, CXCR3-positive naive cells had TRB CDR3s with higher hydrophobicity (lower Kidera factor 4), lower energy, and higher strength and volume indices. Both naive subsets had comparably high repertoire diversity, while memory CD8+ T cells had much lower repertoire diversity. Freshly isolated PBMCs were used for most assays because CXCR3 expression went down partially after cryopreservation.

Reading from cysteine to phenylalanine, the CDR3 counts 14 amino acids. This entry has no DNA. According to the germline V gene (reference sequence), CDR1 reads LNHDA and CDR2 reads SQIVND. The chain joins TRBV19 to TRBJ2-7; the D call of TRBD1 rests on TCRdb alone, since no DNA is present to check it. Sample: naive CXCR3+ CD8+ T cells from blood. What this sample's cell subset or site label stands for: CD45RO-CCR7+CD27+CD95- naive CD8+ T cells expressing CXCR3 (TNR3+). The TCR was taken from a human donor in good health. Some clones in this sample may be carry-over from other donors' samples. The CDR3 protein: CASSIGDSSYEQYF.